The source of this T cell receptor beta chain is a study of PD-1 blockade in classical Hodgkin lymphoma. General study findings and limits: According to reports, newly diagnosed patients had lower baseline TCR diversity than healthy donors, and relapsed/refractory patients had lower baseline TCR diversity still.

Sample time point: cycle 4 day 1 (C4D1), after more than five weeks of nivolumab. The patients all showed relapse after autologous stem cell transplantation, while their brentuximab vedotin exposure varied. The CDR3 runs to 16 residues. V lost 5 bases to trimming and J lost 6 bases; unmatched junction nucleotides: 12. Germline V gene sequence: CDR1 MNHNY, CDR2 SVGAGI (reference sequence). As concerns this clone: Its antigen is unknown.

Assay: immunoSEQ multiplex PCR; the TCRdb copy retains only in-frame clones and omits some. The top ten hold around 45% of the sample, which has some 8,900 clones, nearly 85% seen once. The origin of this receptor is a human donor with classical Hodgkin lymphoma. The J gene is TRBJ2-2, the V gene TRBV6-6; 7 bases match TRBD1. The starting material was peripheral blood mononuclear cells (PBMCs), obtained before the fourth cycle of nivolumab. The CDR3 spells CASSIKRQGWSGELFF. DNA for the CDR3: TGTGCCAGCAGTATAAAGAGACAGGGATGGTCCGGGGAGCTGTTTTTT.